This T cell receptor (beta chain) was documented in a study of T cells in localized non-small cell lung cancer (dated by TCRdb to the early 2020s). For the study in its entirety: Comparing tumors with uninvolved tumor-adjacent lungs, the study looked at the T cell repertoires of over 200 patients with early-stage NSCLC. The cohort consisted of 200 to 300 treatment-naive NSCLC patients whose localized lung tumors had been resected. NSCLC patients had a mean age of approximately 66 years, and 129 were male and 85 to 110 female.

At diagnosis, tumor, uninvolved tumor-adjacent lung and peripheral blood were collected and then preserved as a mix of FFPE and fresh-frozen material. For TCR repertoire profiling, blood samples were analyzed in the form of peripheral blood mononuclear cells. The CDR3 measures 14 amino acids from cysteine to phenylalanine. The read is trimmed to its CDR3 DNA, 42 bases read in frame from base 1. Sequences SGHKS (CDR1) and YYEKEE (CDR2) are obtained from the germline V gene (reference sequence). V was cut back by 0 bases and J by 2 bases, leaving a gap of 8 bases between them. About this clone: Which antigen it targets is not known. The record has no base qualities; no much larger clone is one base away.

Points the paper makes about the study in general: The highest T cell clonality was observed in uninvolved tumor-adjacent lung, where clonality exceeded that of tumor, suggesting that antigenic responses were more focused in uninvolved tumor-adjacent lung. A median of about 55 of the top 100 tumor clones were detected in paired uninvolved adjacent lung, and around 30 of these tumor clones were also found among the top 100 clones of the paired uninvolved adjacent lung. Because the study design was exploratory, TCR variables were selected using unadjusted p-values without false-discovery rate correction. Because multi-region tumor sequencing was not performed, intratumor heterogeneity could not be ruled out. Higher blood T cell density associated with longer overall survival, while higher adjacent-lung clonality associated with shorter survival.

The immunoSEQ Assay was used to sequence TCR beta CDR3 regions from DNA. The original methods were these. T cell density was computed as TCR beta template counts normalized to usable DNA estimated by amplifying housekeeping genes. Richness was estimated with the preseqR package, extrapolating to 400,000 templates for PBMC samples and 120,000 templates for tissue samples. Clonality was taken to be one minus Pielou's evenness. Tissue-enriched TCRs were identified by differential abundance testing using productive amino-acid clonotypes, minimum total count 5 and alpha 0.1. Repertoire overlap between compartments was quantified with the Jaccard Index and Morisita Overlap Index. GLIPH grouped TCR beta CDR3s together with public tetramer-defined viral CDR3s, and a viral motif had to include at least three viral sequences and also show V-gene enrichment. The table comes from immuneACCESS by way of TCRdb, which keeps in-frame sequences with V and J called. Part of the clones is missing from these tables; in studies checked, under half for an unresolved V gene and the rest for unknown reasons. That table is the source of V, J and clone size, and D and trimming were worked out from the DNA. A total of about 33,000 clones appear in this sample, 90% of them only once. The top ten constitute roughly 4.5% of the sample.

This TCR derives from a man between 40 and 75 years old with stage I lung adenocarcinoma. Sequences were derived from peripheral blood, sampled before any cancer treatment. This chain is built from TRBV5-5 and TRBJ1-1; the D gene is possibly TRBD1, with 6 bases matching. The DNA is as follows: TGTGCCAGCAGCTTGGGGACAGATAACACTGAAGCTTTCTTT. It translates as CASSLGTDNTEAFF.